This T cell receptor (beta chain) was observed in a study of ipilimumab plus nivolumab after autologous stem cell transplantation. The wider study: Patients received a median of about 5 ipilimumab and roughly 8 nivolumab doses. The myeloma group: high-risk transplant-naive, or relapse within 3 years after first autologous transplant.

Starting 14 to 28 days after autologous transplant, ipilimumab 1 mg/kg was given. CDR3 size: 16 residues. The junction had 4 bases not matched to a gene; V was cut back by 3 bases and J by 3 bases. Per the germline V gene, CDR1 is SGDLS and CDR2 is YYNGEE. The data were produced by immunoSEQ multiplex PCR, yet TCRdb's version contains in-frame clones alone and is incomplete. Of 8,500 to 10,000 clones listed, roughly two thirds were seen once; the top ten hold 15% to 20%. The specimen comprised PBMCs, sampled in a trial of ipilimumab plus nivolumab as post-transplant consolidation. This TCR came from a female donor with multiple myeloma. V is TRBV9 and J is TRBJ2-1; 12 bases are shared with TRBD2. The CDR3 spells CASSALTSGGYNEQFF. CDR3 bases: TGTGCCAGCAGCGCCTTGACTAGCGGGGGCTACAATGAGCAGTTCTTC.